The text below deals with one TCR beta chain. This entry comes from a study of monozygotic twins with inflammatory bowel disease. Germline V gene data show CDR1 as KGHSH and CDR2 as LQKENI. CDR3 size: 14 residues. TCRdb reprocessed the 5' RACE reads; each CDR3 protein has one entry and no DNA is given. The table for this sample gives approximately 210,000 distinct CDR3 sequences. The TCR comes from a human donor with ulcerative colitis or Crohn's disease, or a healthy co-twin of an affected twin (not recorded which). Sequencing was done on a sample of blood. The rearrangement links TRBV18 to TRBJ1-2; TCRdb indicates TRBD1, and absent DNA this call remains unverified. The chain's CDR3 is CASSPGTGDYGYTF. Together with reference TRBV18 and TRBJ1-2, the CDR3 gives the full variable domain: NAGVMQNPRHLVRRRGQEARLRCSPMKGHSHVYWYRQLPEEGLKFMVYLQKENIIDESGMPKERFSAEFPKEGPSILRIQQVVRGDSAAYFCASSPGTGDYGYTFGSGTRLTVV.